This T cell receptor (beta chain) was captured by sequencing in a study of CD8 T cells in ankylosing spondylitis. TCRdb analysed the 5' RACE reads with MiXCR anew, one entry per CDR3 protein. The table records 25,000 to 30,000 distinct CDR3 sequences, over 6.5% of them present only once. Comment on this clonotype: Antigen: not known.

With 6 bases clipped from V and 2 bases from J, the junction kept 5 bases outside the gene matches. Germline V gene sequence: CDR1 MNHEY, CDR2 SMNVEV (reference sequence). This CDR3 contains 16 residues. Regarding the study as a whole: Researchers reportedly found disease-linked clones significantly enriched in matched ankylosing spondylitis synovial fluid. Apparently characteristic of ankylosing spondylitis blood was a TCR beta motif (roughly eight highly homologous variants).

The receptor comes from a male donor with ankylosing spondylitis or in good health (not recorded which). Material for sequencing was blood. The chain combines TRBV27 with TRBJ2-6; 9 nucleotides line up with TRBD1. The DNA of the CDR3 is TGTGCCAGCAGCCCCTGGACAGGGGCTGGGGCCAACGTCCTGACTTTC. Translation: CASSPWTGAGANVLTF.